Listed below are T cell receptor beta chains from one sample, sequenced in a study of T cells after yellow fever vaccination. TCRdb reanalysed the 5' RACE reads using MiXCR and keeps one entry per CDR3 protein. The sample yields roughly 120,000 distinct CDR3 sequences, 7.4% seen once. The sequenced sample was CD4+ T cells sorted from PBMCs, obtained 10 to 11 days after the first yellow fever vaccination. These receptors all come from a man younger than 30 who received the YFV17D yellow fever vaccine. CDR3s include the opening cysteine and the closing phenylalanine or tryptophan. D genes are given only for firm matches. Clone sizes are given selectively: once, few, many, or a class where the clone is expanded.

D	V	J	size	CDR3	DNA
TRBD1	TRBV5-1	TRBJ1-1	many	CASSSAPDRGIEAFF	TGCGCCAGCAGCTCGGCCCCGGACAGGGGAATTGAAGCTTTCTTT
.	TRBV5-1	TRBJ2-1	many	CASSLWSENNEQFF	TGCGCCAGCAGCTTGTGGTCCGAAAACAATGAGCAGTTCTTC
TRBD2	TRBV2	TRBJ2-3	many	CASSSGNTDTQYF	TGTGCCAGCAGTAGCGGGAACACAGATACGCAGTATTTT
TRBD1	TRBV7-3	TRBJ2-2	many	CASSYGTGGATGELFF	TGTGCCAGCAGTTACGGGACAGGGGGCGCGACCGGGGAGCTGTTTTTT
.	TRBV4-2	TRBJ2-1	.	CASSQAVSVISYNEQFF	TGTGCCAGCAGCCAAGCGGTGAGTGTTATTTCCTACAATGAGCAGTTCTTC
TRBD1	TRBV5-4	TRBJ1-2	many	CASSPGTGGLDYGYTF	TGTGCCAGCAGCCCGGGGACAGGGGGTTTGGACTATGGCTACACCTTC
.	TRBV4-3	TRBJ1-3	many	CASSQGFIRESSGNTIYF	TGCGCCAGCAGCCAAGGGTTTATAAGGGAGAGCTCTGGAAACACCATATATTTT
TRBD1	TRBV7-8	TRBJ2-1	many	CASSLTGGLNEQFF	TGTGCCAGCAGTCTGACAGGGGGCCTCAATGAGCAGTTCTTC
.	TRBV5-6	TRBJ1-2	many	CASSLVQGARDGYTF	TGTGCCAGCAGCTTGGTTCAGGGAGCACGGGATGGCTACACCTTC
TRBD1	TRBV5-1	TRBJ2-7	few	CASSLGTVAYEQYF	TGCGCCAGCAGCCTCGGGACAGTCGCCTACGAGCAGTACTTC
.	TRBV5-4	TRBJ2-3	few	CASSLGRVKDTQYF	TGTGCCAGCAGCTTGGGCAGGGTTAAAGATACGCAGTATTTT
.	TRBV7-2	TRBJ2-3	many	CASSLATTDTQYF	TGTGCCAGCAGCCTAGCGACCACAGATACGCAGTATTTT
.	TRBV7-2	TRBJ2-5	many	CASSPMDLVETQYF	TGTGCCAGCAGCCCGATGGACTTGGTAGAGACCCAGTACTTC
.	TRBV7-3	TRBJ1-1	few	CASSTGTAMAEAFF	TGTGCCAGCAGCACGGGGACTGCCATGGCTGAAGCTTTCTTT
.	TRBV20-1	TRBJ2-6	many	CSARGNGANVLTF	TGCAGTGCTAGAGGTAATGGGGCCAACGTCCTGACTTTC
.	TRBV6-5	TRBJ1-6	few	CASSYETYNSPLHF	TGTGCCAGCAGTTACGAGACGTATAATTCACCCCTCCACTTT
.	TRBV7-7	TRBJ1-1	.	CASSFGENTEAFF	TGTGCCAGCAGCTTTGGGGAGAACACTGAAGCTTTCTTT
.	TRBV3-1	TRBJ2-3	many	CASSRLLGGTDTQYF	TGTGCCAGCAGCCGGTTGCTAGGGGGAACAGATACGCAGTATTTT
TRBD2	TRBV2	TRBJ2-3	many	CASSDLLAGGSTDTQYF	TGTGCCAGCAGTGACCTACTAGCGGGGGGAAGCACAGATACGCAGTATTTT
.	TRBV4-1	TRBJ2-4	many	CASSQEVLLAKNIQYF	TGCGCCAGCAGCCAAGAGGTTCTTCTAGCCAAAAACATTCAGTACTTC
TRBD1	TRBV5-1	TRBJ2-7	few	CASSSGQGNEQYF	TGCGCCAGCAGCTCAGGACAGGGCAACGAGCAGTACTTC
.	TRBV5-4	TRBJ2-3	.	CASSFSFDPSTDTQYF	TGTGCCAGCAGCTTTTCGTTCGATCCTAGCACAGATACGCAGTATTTT
TRBD2	TRBV7-9	TRBJ2-3	many	CASSLFLAASTDTQYF	TGTGCCAGCAGCTTATTCCTAGCGGCTAGCACAGATACGCAGTATTTT
TRBD1	TRBV6-1	TRBJ1-2	many	CASTLRTGGYGYTF	TGTGCCAGCACCCTACGTACAGGGGGCTATGGCTACACCTTC
TRBD1	TRBV7-9	TRBJ2-3	many	CASSEGQGAHTDTQYF	TGTGCCAGCAGCGAAGGACAGGGGGCGCACACAGATACGCAGTATTTT
TRBD1	TRBV12-3/TRBV12-4	TRBJ2-4	.	CASTMDRVGKNIQYF	TGTGCCAGCACCATGGACAGGGTGGGCAAAAACATTCAGTACTTC
.	TRBV12-3/TRBV12-4	TRBJ2-3	many	CASTNVEPTDTQYF	TGTGCCAGCACCAACGTGGAACCCACAGATACGCAGTATTTT
TRBD1	TRBV5-1	TRBJ1-1	many	CASSLDRDDAEAFF	TGCGCCAGCAGCTTAGACAGGGATGACGCTGAAGCTTTCTTT
TRBD1	TRBV6-1	TRBJ2-6	.	CASRPTGLRTGANVLTF	TGTGCCAGCAGGCCGACAGGGCTGCGGACTGGGGCCAACGTCCTGACTTTC
.	TRBV5-1	TRBJ1-6	.	CASSLEGVRGSPLHF	TGCGCCAGCAGCTTGGAGGGGGTGAGAGGCTCACCCCTCCACTTT
TRBD1	TRBV7-2	TRBJ2-3	many	CASSSPKGTGVGTQYF	TGTGCCAGCAGCTCGCCCAAAGGGACAGGAGTGGGTACGCAGTATTTT
.	TRBV30	TRBJ2-5	many	CAWSVEGMVETQYF	TGTGCCTGGAGTGTTGAGGGAATGGTGGAGACCCAGTACTTC
.	TRBV29-1	TRBJ1-2	.	CSVGRGNGSYGYTF	TGCAGCGTTGGTCGCGGAAACGGTAGCTATGGCTACACCTTC
TRBD2	TRBV10-3	TRBJ2-5	many	CAISLRLAGSQETQYF	TGTGCCATCAGTCTCAGACTAGCGGGTTCTCAAGAGACCCAGTACTTC
.	TRBV20-1	TRBJ2-5	many	CSARERSETQYF	TGCAGTGCTAGAGAGAGGAGCGAGACCCAGTACTTC
TRBD2	TRBV7-2	TRBJ2-1	many	CASSSSSGGANEQFF	TGTGCCAGCAGCTCTTCTAGCGGGGGGGCCAATGAGCAGTTCTTC
.	TRBV9	TRBJ1-1	few	CASSQVGLGGTEAFF	TGTGCCAGCAGCCAGGTAGGGCTTGGGGGCACTGAAGCTTTCTTT
.	TRBV6-5	TRBJ2-3	many	CASSSRPDTQYF	TGTGCCAGCAGCAGCAGGCCAGACACGCAGTATTTT
.	TRBV30	TRBJ2-6	many	CAWKGGTGANVLTF	TGTGCCTGGAAAGGGGGGACTGGGGCCAACGTCCTGACTTTC
.	TRBV2	TRBJ2-1	many	CASSEGRAVNEQFF	TGTGCCAGCAGTGAAGGGAGGGCCGTCAATGAGCAGTTCTTC
.	TRBV24-1	TRBJ2-2	many	CATSEAGGSDTGELFF	TGTGCCACCAGTGAGGCCGGGGGCAGTGACACCGGGGAGCTGTTTTTT
TRBD2	TRBV7-2	TRBJ2-5	few	CASSFGTSGVRKTQYF	TGTGCCAGCAGCTTCGGGACTAGCGGGGTGCGCAAGACCCAGTACTTC
.	TRBV28	TRBJ1-2	few	CASSLGRAGASGYTF	TGTGCCAGCAGTTTGGGGCGGGCTGGGGCCTCTGGCTACACCTTC
TRBD1	TRBV12-3/TRBV12-4	TRBJ1-2	.	CASSLGQVAYGYTF	TGTGCCAGCAGTTTGGGACAGGTGGCCTATGGCTACACCTTC
.	TRBV7-2	TRBJ2-1	few	CASSLRPTALSYNEQFF	TGTGCCAGCAGCCTTCGACCGACAGCACTCTCCTACAATGAGCAGTTCTTC
.	TRBV3-1	TRBJ2-6	few	CASSRSMGGSGANVLTF	TGTGCCAGCAGCCGAAGTATGGGGGGATCTGGGGCCAACGTCCTGACTTTC
.	TRBV12-3/TRBV12-4	TRBJ1-5	many	CASSYSAPNQPQHF	TGTGCCAGCAGTTACAGTGCCCCCAATCAGCCCCAGCATTTT
.	TRBV4-1	TRBJ2-4	many	CASSQLGVVVLAKNIQYF	TGCGCCAGCAGCCAACTCGGGGTCGTGGTCTTAGCCAAAAACATTCAGTACTTC
TRBD1	TRBV5-8	TRBJ1-5	many	CASSRRQGAAQPQHF	TGTGCCAGCAGCCGAAGACAGGGGGCGGCTCAGCCCCAGCATTTT
TRBD2	TRBV7-2	TRBJ2-3	many	CASSLSSGGGADTQYF	TGTGCCAGCAGCTTGAGTAGCGGGGGGGGGGCAGATACGCAGTATTTT